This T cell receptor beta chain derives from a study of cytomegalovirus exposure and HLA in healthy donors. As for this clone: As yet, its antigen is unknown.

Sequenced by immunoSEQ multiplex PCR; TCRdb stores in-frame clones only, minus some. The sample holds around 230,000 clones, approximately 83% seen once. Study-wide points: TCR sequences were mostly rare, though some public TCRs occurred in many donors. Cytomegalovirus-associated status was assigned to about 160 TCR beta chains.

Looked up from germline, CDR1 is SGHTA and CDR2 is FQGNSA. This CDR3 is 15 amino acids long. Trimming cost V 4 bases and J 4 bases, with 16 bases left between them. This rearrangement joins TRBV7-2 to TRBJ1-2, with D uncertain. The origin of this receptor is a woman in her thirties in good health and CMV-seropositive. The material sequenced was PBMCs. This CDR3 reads CASSYPLEVTYGYTF. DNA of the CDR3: TGTGCCAGCAGCTACCCCCTTGAGGTTACCTATGGCTACACCTTC.